This T cell receptor beta chain was recovered during a study of blood T cell repertoires in COVID-19. In the study overall: Samples representing acute and convalescent COVID-19 were sourced from the United States, Italy and Spain. From T cells, B-cell-depleted T cells, or PBMCs came the material, which was cDNA or gDNA.

The authors' processing: Estimates of nucleated cell counts were drawn from the amplification of reference gene primers. Produced via immunoSEQ multiplex PCR; TCRdb's table is partial and in-frame only. V and J calls and clone size are given by that table; D and trimming were obtained from the DNA. The table records about 310,000 clones, about 90% of them present only once. The CDR3 loop spans 14 amino acids. Germline V gene data show CDR1 as SGHNT and CDR2 as YENEEA. Trimming shortened V by 5 bases and J by 3 bases, and 13 bases separated the two germline ends. This rearrangement joins TRBV11-3 to TRBJ2-5; possible D gene TRBD1, 6 bases. The TCR originated in a man younger than 30 with active or convalescent COVID-19. Sequenced material: peripheral blood. CDR3 DNA sequence: TGTGCCAGCAGCAGAACAGGGTCGGAAGAGACCCAGTACTTC. Its protein product is CASSRTGSEETQYF.